This T cell receptor (beta chain) originates from a study of shared clonotypes between healthy human individuals. The donors, all of them Caucasian adults, lived in Nashville, Tennessee. The repertoire was sequenced with immunoSEQ multiplex PCR; TCRdb's copy has only in-frame clones and lacks some. The profile shows 2.3 million or so clones, 80% to 95% of them singletons. This receptor was identified in a man aged 18 to 29 in good health. Some clones in this sample may be carry-over from other donors' samples. The sequenced sample was naive CD4+ T cells from PBMCs. Subset: CD45RA+ positively selected.

CDR3 region: CASSVGTGGWSGELFF. In DNA, the CDR3 is TGTGCCAGCAGCGTAGGGACAGGGGGTTGGTCCGGGGAGCTGTTTTTT. V usage is TRBV9 and J usage is TRBJ2-2, with 10 bases matching TRBD1. Looked up from germline, CDR1 is SGDLS and CDR2 is YYNGEE. V shed 0 bases, J shed 6 bases, and the junction held 5 bases outside the gene matches. The CDR3 is made up of 16 amino acids. Supplemented by reference TRBV9 and TRBJ2-2, the full variable domain reads DSGVTQTPKHLITATGQRVTLRCSPRSGDLSVYWYQQSLDQGLQFLIQYYNGEERAKGNILERFSAQQFPDLHSELNLSSLELGDSALYFCASSVGTGGWSGELFFGEGSRLTVL.